This T cell receptor beta chain was identified during a study of identical twins. Study results and caveats: It was cross-sectional statistical analysis, not following the same donors, that the conclusions relied on. Models predicted too little out-of-frame TCR alpha sharing in monozygotic twins. Reduced insertions were recorded for abundant cord blood beta clonotypes, with no such pattern in memory repertoires.

On this clonotype itself: As yet, its antigen is unknown.

TCRdb called the 5' RACE reads again in MiXCR, with one record for every CDR3 protein. Here the sample spans around 500,000 distinct CDR3 sequences, approximately 15% being singletons. CDR1 and CDR2 (germline): MDHEN, SYDVKM. The CDR3 consists of 12 residues. V was trimmed by 2 bases and J by 5 bases, leaving 4 bases between them. The same sample was also used in a study of yellow fever vaccine responses in identical twins.

This sequence originates from a young woman in good health. This chain links TRBV28 with TRBJ1-5; D is unresolved. The sample comprised CD4+ T cells sorted from blood. The CDR3 region has the DNA TGTGCCAGCAGTTTAACCTATCAGCCCCAGCATTTT. This gives the protein CASSLTYQPQHF.